This T cell receptor beta chain was identified during a study of cytomegalovirus exposure and HLA in healthy donors. The CDR3 is made up of 15 amino acids. Looked up from germline, CDR1 is MNHNS and CDR2 is SASEGT. V lost 8 bases to trimming and J lost 2 bases; unmatched junction nucleotides: 11. It was with 60 Vbeta and 13 Jbeta primers that the PCR ran. The assay was immunoSEQ multiplex PCR, and TCRdb's table has in-frame clones only and misses some. Of 95,000 to 100,000 clones in the sample, roughly 71% were seen once. A note on this clone: Its matching antigen is unknown.

Points from the study as a whole: Some TCR beta chains (around 160 of them) were listed as cytomegalovirus-associated. Roughly uniform sequencing depth across donors was assumed, possibly incorrectly. Later analysis showed TCR association rates varying by HLA locus, highest for DRB1 and lowest for HLA-C.

The TCR was taken from a man aged 45-60 years in good health and CMV-seronegative. The rearrangement joins TRBV6-1 to TRBJ2-7; 8 bases agree with TRBD1. Sequenced sample: PBMCs. In DNA, the CDR3 is TGTGCCAGCCAAAGTGAGGCGGACAGGGCCTACGAGCAGTACTTC. Translation gives CASQSEADRAYEQYF.